This T cell receptor beta chain was obtained from a study of GPR56 and killer-like receptors on CD4 memory cells (dated by TCRdb to the late 2010s). About the full investigation: It was proposed in the study that human CD4+ memory T-cell differentiation and cytokine production potential are marked by progressive acquisition of KLRB1, KLRG1, GPR56 and then KLRF1. The study described its healthy blood donors as age-matched to the liver disease patients, who had a median age of around 70 years. The research as a whole found: Overlap of TCR repertoires was especially pronounced between late populations 4 and 5, and partly extended to population 3. Rather than full repertoires, only the 100 most expanded clones per population were included in the diversity and similarity analyses. Clones dominating late populations 4 and 5 were also found in early populations 1 and 2, which the authors took as evidence for linear differentiation. Clonal frequency was low in the marker-negative population and increased progressively along the proposed pathway, with TCRbeta diversity decreasing accordingly.

TCRdb lists the instrument as Illumina HiSeq 2500. To build sequencing libraries, a previously published PCR protocol was used to amplify the recombined TCRbeta locus. The study's processing was this. Reads whose average quality score was below 30 were removed, and the reads that remained were processed with IMSEQ. Each clonotype was defined by Vbeta gene, Jbeta gene and CDR3 amino acid sequence. The Morisita-Horn index, computed on the top 100 expanded clones, was used to measure repertoire overlap between populations. Clonal diversity was assessed with Rényi diversity profiles calculated on the top 100 expanded clones. After reprocessing by TCRdb, each CDR3 protein sequence is one entry, and no DNA is given. These V and J calls originate from TCRdb's pipeline instead of the authors' own analysis. This sample's listing comprises about 2,400 distinct CDR3 sequences. The biggest ten clones account for roughly 3.7% of the sample.

There are 14 amino acids in the CDR3, from cysteine to phenylalanine inclusive. The nucleotide record is missing. Based on the germline V gene, the CDR1 and CDR2 sequences are KGHSH and LQKENI. Going by frequency alone, this clonotype is medium-sized (0.01 to 0.1%); a count is unavailable. Its antigen specificity is not known. Five KLR/GPR56-defined CD4+ populations were enriched by fluorescence-activated cell sorting before TCRbeta sequencing. To test whether memory differentiation follows a linear pathway, the researchers sequenced TCRbeta repertoires from five CD4+ T-cell subsets, each defined by expression of KLRB1, KLRG1, GPR56 and KLRF1. TCR-sequenced cells came from peripheral blood of healthy control individuals, reported as five donors in the TCRbeta analysis figure. Heparinized peripheral blood was collected, and every sample was processed within one hour of retrieval. Blood was diluted 1:2 in PBS, and peripheral blood mononuclear cells were then isolated from the diluted blood at room temperature by Biocoll density gradient centrifugation. Before flow sorting, CD4+ T cells were enriched from freshly isolated PBMCs by magnetic sorting with anti-CD4 MicroBeads. A BD FACSAria II was used to sort CD4+ T cells enriched from PBMCs of healthy donors according to marker expression. For surface staining, the researchers used Miltenyi Biotec antibodies: anti-KLRB1 clone 191B8, anti-KLRF1 clone 4A4.D10 and anti-KLRG1 clone REA261.

Rearrangement joined TRBV18 to TRBJ1-1; TCRdb picks TRBD1, but there is no DNA to check that call. Source material: memory CD4+ T cells from blood. This sequence was found in a human donor in good health. The CDR3 in this case is CASSPQGDYTEAFF.